One sample yielded the 23 T cell receptor beta chains listed below, sequenced in a study of beta chain features in type 1 diabetes (dated 2018 in TCRdb). The library was generated by the immunoSEQ multiplex PCR assay. The entire isolated RNA was reverse transcribed using the High Capacity cDNA Reverse Transcription Kit, and thus expressed TCRB transcripts were sequenced. The table was pulled from immuneACCESS by TCRdb, which kept in-frame rearrangements only. Such tables lose some clones; where checked, under half of the loss comes from unresolved V genes, and the rest has no known cause. A total of about 110,000 clones appear in this sample, around 40% of them only once. The ten largest clones take up roughly 0.07% of the sample. Sequencing was carried out using stem cell memory CD4+ T cells from blood. The sample's cell subset or site label is to be understood as: stem cell-like memory CD4+ T cells. These receptors were taken from a woman younger than 35 in good health.

The chain links TRBV7-9 to TRBJ2-7; D is possibly TRBD2 (7 bases). The CDR3 loop spans 14 amino acids. Trimming removed 4 bases from V and 8 bases from J, with 18 bases in between. Germline CDR1 is SEHNR and CDR2 is FQNEAQ (reference sequence). The CDR3 protein is CASSWARRGGKQYF. CDR3 DNA sequence: TGTGCCAGCAGCTGGGCGCGCAGGGGAGGGAAGCAGTACTTC.

The CDR3 region is CASSLNGLNEQFF. The CDR3 DNA reads TGTGCCAGCAGCTTAAACGGTTTGAATGAGCAGTTCTTC. The J gene is TRBJ2-1, the V gene TRBV7-3; D ambiguous. Germline V gene data show CDR1 as SGHTA and CDR2 as FQGTGA. CDR3 length: 13 amino acids. V gave up 1 base and J gave up 7 bases, with 8 bases separating them.

The chain uses TRBV7-2 and TRBJ2-3; 7 bases are a match to TRBD1. From germline, CDR1 is SGHTA and CDR2 FQGNSA. This CDR3 has 17 residues. After removal of 2 bases from V and 0 bases from J, the junction contained 8 bases not matched to a gene. The CDR3 is CASSLLLGGSSTDTQYF. In DNA, the CDR3 is TGTGCCAGCAGCTTATTGCTAGGGGGCTCTAGCACAGATACGCAGTATTTT.

The chain joins TRBV7-8 to TRBJ2-5; weak D call: TRBD1 (6 bases). V was shortened by 6 bases and J by 5 bases, with 22 bases between the two germline ends. Germline V gives CDR1 SGHVS, CDR2 FQNEAQ. The CDR3 has 16 residues. The CDR3 nucleotides are TGTGCCAGCAGTTTTATGCCGGGACATGAGCTTGAGACCCAGTACTTC. It specifies CASSFMPGHELETQYF.

This clone was seen a single time. J is TRBJ2-7 and V is TRBV15; 8 bases line up with TRBD1. V shed 0 bases and J 6 bases; nucleotides not matched to a gene: 4. This CDR3 comprises 14 residues. Germline V gene lookup returns CDR1 LNHNV and CDR2 YYDKDF (reference sequence). The CDR3 bases are TGTGCCACCAGCAGAGATTTGGACAGGGCCGAGCAGTACTTC. Amino acids: CATSRDLDRAEQYF.

The chain uses TRBV7-2 and TRBJ2-7, with 8 bases matching TRBD1. Germline CDR1 is SGHTA and CDR2 is FQGNSA. Trimming at V came to 5 bases and at J to 3 bases, leaving 9 bases not matched to a gene. The CDR3 runs to 15 residues. CDR3 sequence: CASSLTGGQNYEQYF. DNA of the CDR3: TGTGCCAGCAGCCTCACAGGGGGGCAAAACTACGAGCAGTACTTC.

This clone has more than one count but fewer than ten. The chain joins TRBV19 to TRBJ2-1; 7 bases line up with TRBD2. Losses at the gene ends were 6 bases for V and 8 bases for J; bases not matched to a gene: 13. Germline CDR1 and CDR2: LNHDA and SQIVND (reference sequence). The CDR3 loop spans 15 amino acids. The CDR3 DNA is TGTGCCAGTAGATGGGGGGGAGGGCCCCTGGATGAGCAGTTCTTC. Protein sequence: CASRWGGGPLDEQFF. Full variable domain (outside the CDR3, taken from reference TRBV19 and TRBJ2-1): DGGITQSPKYLFRKEGQNVTLSCEQNLNHDAMYWYRQDPGQGLRLIYYSQIVNDFQKGDIAEGYSVSREKKESFPLTVTSAQKNPTAFYLCASRWGGGPLDEQFFGPGTRLTVL.

This chain uses TRBV19 with TRBJ2-1, with 13 nucleotides matching TRBD2. Germline V CDR1 and CDR2: LNHDA, SQIVND (reference sequence). The V segment lost 5 bases and the J segment 7 bases; nucleotides outside the gene matches: 8. The CDR3 contains 16 residues. In DNA, the CDR3 is TGTGCCAGTAGTCCCTGGACTAGCGGGAGAGATAATGAGCAGTTCTTC. This sequence encodes CASSPWTSGRDNEQFF. Variable domain in full (rest from reference TRBV19 and TRBJ2-1): DGGITQSPKYLFRKEGQNVTLSCEQNLNHDAMYWYRQDPGQGLRLIYYSQIVNDFQKGDIAEGYSVSREKKESFPLTVTSAQKNPTAFYLCASSPWTSGRDNEQFFGPGTRLTVL.

The V and J genes are TRBV5-1 and TRBJ2-7; 9 positions match TRBD1. CDR1 and CDR2 from the germline V gene are SGHRS and YFSETQ. The CDR3 runs to 15 residues. The V gene end was trimmed by 4 bases and the J gene end by 2 bases; junction bases not matched to a gene: 7. In DNA, the CDR3 is TGCGCCAGCAGCGTAGCCGGGACAGGGCCCTACGAGCAGTACTTC. This codes for CASSVAGTGPYEQYF.

Turning to this clone: Distinct nucleotide sequences in the sample also encode this CDR3. This rearrangement joins TRBV18 to TRBJ1-2, with 10 positions matching TRBD1. J lost 2 bases, V lost 6 bases, and 9 bases had no gene match. There are 16 residues in the CDR3. Germline values: CDR1 KGHSH, CDR2 LQKENI. The CDR3 sequence: CASSRGTGAANYGYTF. The CDR3 DNA sequence: TGTGCCAGCTCGCGAGGGACAGGGGCCGCCAACTATGGCTACACCTTC.

Only a few counts were recorded for this clone. The chain has TRBV11-2 and TRBJ2-7; D gene ambiguous. The CDR3 spans 14 residues. The germline V gene has CDR1 SGHAT and CDR2 FQNNGV. V was shortened by 7 bases and J by 0 bases, with 13 bases between the two germline ends. The CDR3 protein is CASTPLISSYEQYF. CDR3 bases: TGTGCCAGCACCCCCCTTATTAGCTCCTACGAGCAGTACTTC.

The chain uses TRBV7-9 and TRBJ2-2, with D possibly matching TRBD1 (6 bases). CDR3 length: 13 residues. The germline gives CDR1 SEHNR, CDR2 FQNEAQ (reference sequence). V lost 3 bases and J 7 bases, leaving 9 bases between the germline ends. In DNA form, the CDR3 reads TGTGCCAGCAGCTTCAGACAGGTCGGGGAGCTGTTTTTT. Translation: CASSFRQVGELFF.

The chain combines TRBV9 with TRBJ2-5, with D possibly matching TRBD2 (5 bases). Trimming removed 0 bases at V and 5 bases at J, with 14 bases between. Germline V gene lookup returns CDR1 SGDLS and CDR2 YYNGEE. The length of the CDR3 is 15 residues. CDR3 bases: TGTGCCAGCAGCGTAGACGAGGGAGTCTGGGAGACCCAGTACTTC. It encodes CASSVDEGVWETQYF.

The chain joins TRBV7-9 to TRBJ2-7; TRBD2 agrees at 10 bases. Trimming removed 5 bases from V and 5 bases from J; junction bases left unmatched: 9. The CDR3 is 15 amino acids. CDR1 and CDR2 (germline): SEHNR, FQNEAQ (reference sequence). The CDR3: CASSPRTSGNHEQYF. For the CDR3, the DNA is TGTGCCAGCAGCCCGAGGACTAGCGGTAATCACGAGCAGTACTTC.

This clone was counted a few times. The chain combines TRBV30 with TRBJ1-1, with D hard to call. This CDR3 has 11 residues. V was shortened by 6 bases and J by 4 bases, with 9 bases between the two germline ends. Germline CDR1 GTSNPN, CDR2 SVGIG (reference sequence). The CDR3 is CACSLATEAFF. The CDR3 DNA sequence: TGTGCCTGTTCCCTAGCCACTGAAGCTTTCTTT.

The chain uses TRBV6-6 and TRBJ2-6; TRBD2 is a possible D gene (5 bases). The CDR3 has 15 residues. With 6 bases removed from V and 2 bases from J, the gap between germline ends came to 11 bases. Germline V CDR1 and CDR2: MNHNY, SVGAGI (reference sequence). The CDR3 nucleotides are TGTGCCAGCAGATCTTTGGGAGCTGGGGCCAACGTCCTGACTTTC. Translated, it gives CASRSLGAGANVLTF.

This clone has a handful of counts. CDR3 DNA: TGCGCCAGCAGCTTGACAGGGGACTTCTACGAGCAGTACTTC. Translating it yields CASSLTGDFYEQYF. The gene calls are TRBV5-1 and TRBJ2-7, with a possible D match to TRBD1 (7 bases). The CDR3 has 14 residues. The V end lost 1 base, the J end lost 3 bases, and 11 bases lay between the germline ends. Germline V lookup: CDR1 SGHRS, CDR2 YFSETQ.

This clone was observed a few times. The rearrangement joins TRBV28 to TRBJ2-7; maybe TRBD1 (6 bases). V was cut by 6 bases and J by 3 bases, with 15 bases left in between. The CDR3 totals 14 residues. From germline, CDR1 is MDHEN and CDR2 SYDVKM. CDR3 nucleotide sequence: TGTGCCAGCAGGACCGGGACAAGATACTACGAGCAGTACTTC. The encoded protein is CASRTGTRYYEQYF.

This clone was recorded a few times. The genes are TRBV23-1 and TRBJ1-5; 9 nucleotides align to TRBD1. TRBV23-1 is recorded as an ORF, its role being uncertain. This CDR3 is built from 18 residues. V gave up 2 bases and J gave up 1 base; unmatched junction bases: 9. The CDR3 DNA sequence: TGCGCCAGCAGTCAAGAACTCCGACAGGGGGTGAGCAATCAGCCCCAGCATTTT. As protein: CASSQELRQGVSNQPQHF.

This clone was observed a handful of times. The J gene is TRBJ2-7, the V gene TRBV11-2; 8 bases align to TRBD1. Looked up from germline, CDR1 is SGHAT and CDR2 is FQNNGV. Unmatched junction bases numbered 6, after V lost 6 bases and J lost 2 bases. The CDR3 spans 14 residues. The CDR3 DNA follows: TGTGCCAGCAGGCGACCGGGACAGGCCTACGAGCAGTACTTC. Translated: CASRRPGQAYEQYF. Filled out from reference TRBV11-2 and TRBJ2-7, the complete variable domain reads EAGVAQSPRYKIIEKRQSVAFWCNPISGHATLYWYQQILGQGPKLLIQFQNNGVVDDSQLPKDRFSAERLKGVDSTLKIQPAKLEDSAVYLCASRRPGQAYEQYFGPGTRLTVT.

J is TRBJ1-5 and V is TRBV27; 8 bases match TRBD1. The CDR3 is 14 amino acids. Per germline, CDR1 MNHEY and CDR2 SMNVEV (reference sequence). J lost 7 bases, V lost 5 bases, and 7 bases had no gene match. This chain's CDR3 is CASSERTGRQPQHF. In nucleotides, the CDR3 is TGTGCCAGCAGTGAAAGGACAGGGCGACAGCCCCAGCATTTT.

A single count supports this clone. This sequence joins TRBV6-5 and TRBJ2-2, with D possibly being TRBD2 (6 bases). V shed 3 bases and J shed 8 bases, with 10 bases lying between them. The CDR3 extends over 13 amino acids. The germline CDR1 and CDR2 sequences are MNHEY and SVGAGI. The CDR3: CASSYWGRGELFF. The CDR3, as DNA: TGTGCCAGCAGTTATTGGGGGAGGGGGGAGCTGTTTTTT.

V is TRBV27 and J is TRBJ2-7, with D possibly being TRBD2 (6 bases). The germline V and J ends were trimmed by 6 bases and 3 bases, with 12 bases remaining between them. Per the germline V gene, CDR1 is MNHEY and CDR2 is SMNVEV (reference sequence). The CDR3 is 13 amino acids. The CDR3, as DNA: TGTGCCAGCAGCGGGACTCGAAGCTACGAGCAGTACTTC. It encodes CASSGTRSYEQYF.